The 2 T cell receptor beta chains in this list originate from one sample, sequenced in a study of cytomegalovirus exposure and HLA in healthy donors. The primer mix had 60 Vbeta and 13 Jbeta primers. Sequencing used immunoSEQ multiplex PCR; TCRdb keeps in-frame clones, though not all of them. Here the sample spans approximately 100,000 clones, around 72% being singletons. Material for sequencing was PBMCs. These receptors originate from a man between 18 and 29 years old in good health and CMV-seropositive.

The chain links TRBV27 to TRBJ2-7; possibly TRBD2 for D (7 bases). The V gene lost 6 bases and the J gene lost 1 base, with 16 bases spanning the gap. CDR3 length: 15 amino acids. Germline V lookup: CDR1 MNHEY, CDR2 SMNVEV (reference sequence). The CDR3 sequence: CASSPRGHESYEQYF. The CDR3 DNA reads as TGTGCCAGCAGCCCGCGGGGGCACGAATCCTACGAGCAGTACTTC.

The chain couples TRBV5-1 to TRBJ1-2; 7 positions agree with TRBD1. The ends lost 0 bases at V and 6 bases at J; junction bases unmatched: 2. The CDR3 contains 13 residues. Germline V gives CDR1 SGHRS, CDR2 YFSETQ. The CDR3 DNA reads as TGCGCCAGCAGCTTGGGACAGGGACATGGCTACACCTTC. The encoded protein is CASSLGQGHGYTF.